Listed below are T cell receptor beta chains from one sample, sequenced in a study of blood T cell repertoires in COVID-19. The table came from immunoSEQ multiplex PCR; TCRdb's copy has only in-frame clones and leaves some out. The sample contains fewer than 400,000 clones, about 87% of which appear only once. Specimen: PBMCs or T cells enriched from blood (not recorded which). The receptors stem from a woman aged 18 to 35 who had recovered from COVID-19. The CDR3 runs from the conserved cysteine through the conserved F or W. D genes are given only for firm matches. Where a row states a size, it is once, few, many or the class of an expanded clone; other rows omit it.

d_call	cdr3_length	v_call	clone_size	j_call	cdr3_nt	cdr3_aa
TRBD1	17	TRBV2	-	TRBJ2-6	TGTGCCAGCAGTGGCCCGGACAGGGCCACTGGGGCCAACGTCCTGACTTTC	CASSGPDRATGANVLTF
-	16	TRBV15	-	TRBJ2-3	TGTGCCACCAGCAGAGACAAATTTACTACCACAGATACGCAGTATTTT	CATSRDKFTTTDTQYF
-	14	TRBV6-2/TRBV6-3	-	TRBJ1-1	TGTGCCAGCAGTTACTCTCAGGGGCACGCTGAAGCTTTCTTT	CASSYSQGHAEAFF
TRBD1	17	TRBV23-1	-	TRBJ1-5	TGCGCCAGCAGGGGACAGGGACTCGTGGGGAGCAATCAGCCCCAGCATTTT	CASRGQGLVGSNQPQHF
TRBD2	18	TRBV4-3	-	TRBJ2-5	TGCGCCAGCAGCCAAGTTTCCGGGGGGACTAGCGGCCAAGAGACCCAGTACTTC	CASSQVSGGTSGQETQYF
TRBD1	15	TRBV5-1	-	TRBJ1-2	TGCGCCAGCAGCGCCTTCACAGGGGGCTCCTATGGCTACACCTTC	CASSAFTGGSYGYTF
-	11	TRBV12-3/TRBV12-4	-	TRBJ2-5	TGTGCCAGCAGTGTCGGAGAGACCCAGTACTTC	CASSVGETQYF
-	14	TRBV4-2	-	TRBJ2-5	TGTGCCAGCAGCCATAGCGGTAGCGGAAAGACCCAGTACTTC	CASSHSGSGKTQYF
TRBD1	15	TRBV2	-	TRBJ1-1	TGTGCCAGCAGCGAGACCACAGGGGTCAACACTGAAGCTTTCTTT	CASSETTGVNTEAFF
-	13	TRBV7-9	-	TRBJ1-2	TGTGCCAGCAGCCACGGCAGGGGTGCTGGCTACACCTTC	CASSHGRGAGYTF
-	13	TRBV9	-	TRBJ1-2	TGTGCCAGCAGCGTTTCCGGAGGCTATGGCTACACCTTC	CASSVSGGYGYTF
-	15	TRBV28	-	TRBJ1-3	TGTGCCAGCAGTTTTCTAGATTACTCTGGAAACACCATATATTTT	CASSFLDYSGNTIYF
-	12	TRBV11-2	-	TRBJ1-2	TGTGCCAGCAGCTTACCCAGCTATGGCTACACCTTC	CASSLPSYGYTF
TRBD2	16	TRBV5-6	few	TRBJ2-7	TGTGCCAGCAGCTTGATACTAGCGGGCTACCCGGGGGAGCAGTACTTC	CASSLILAGYPGEQYF
-	14	TRBV4-3	-	TRBJ2-7	TGCGCCAGCAGCAAAGGACTGAACTCCTACGAGCAGTACTTC	CASSKGLNSYEQYF
-	16	TRBV9	-	TRBJ2-7	TGTGCCAGCAGCGTAGAAGGGAGCGGCCTCAACTACGAGCAGTACTTC	CASSVEGSGLNYEQYF
-	16	TRBV5-5	-	TRBJ1-6	TGTGCCAGCAGCTTGACCCAGGGAAGCTATAATTCACCCCTCCACTTT	CASSLTQGSYNSPLHF
-	13	TRBV5-4	once	TRBJ1-2	TGTGCCAGCAGCCCCCAGGGGTCGGGTGGCTACACCTTC	CASSPQGSGGYTF
-	17	TRBV28	-	TRBJ1-6	TGTGCCAGCAGTTTACGGCGGGAGAGCTCCTATAATTCACCCCTCCACTTT	CASSLRRESSYNSPLHF
TRBD2	15	TRBV10-3	few	TRBJ2-5	TGTGCCACTTGGGCTAGCGGGGGGATTGGTGAGACCCAGTACTTC	CATWASGGIGETQYF
TRBD2	16	TRBV4-2	-	TRBJ2-7	TGTGCCAGCAGCCAACGGCTAGCGGGAGAAGGCTACGAGCAGTACTTC	CASSQRLAGEGYEQYF
TRBD1	15	TRBV28	-	TRBJ1-4	TGTGCCAGCAGTTTGCAGGGGGCGTCTAATGAAAAACTGTTTTTT	CASSLQGASNEKLFF
-	19	TRBV28	-	TRBJ1-2	TGTGCCAGCAGGATCCATGGGACATATCAACGTACCGGGAACTATGGCTACACCTTC	CASRIHGTYQRTGNYGYTF
TRBD1	14	TRBV28	-	TRBJ1-1	TGTGCCAGCTCCATAGGACAGGAGAACACTGAAGCTTTCTTT	CASSIGQENTEAFF
-	15	TRBV7-8	once	TRBJ2-3	TGTGCCAGCAGCTTAGGATCTAGGGGCGCAGATACGCAGTATTTT	CASSLGSRGADTQYF
-	15	TRBV27	-	TRBJ1-1	TGTGCCAGCAGTTTAGGCGCCAGGGGTCGCACTGAAGCTTTCTTT	CASSLGARGRTEAFF
-	14	TRBV4-1	-	TRBJ2-7	TGCGCCAGCGATAGCGCCCCCGTTTCCTACGAGCAGTACTTC	CASDSAPVSYEQYF
TRBD2	14	TRBV5-1	-	TRBJ2-1	TGCGCCAGCAGAGAGGTGGGACTATCCAATGAGCAGTTCTTC	CASREVGLSNEQFF
TRBD2	15	TRBV28	-	TRBJ2-5	TGTGCCAGCAGTGGAACTAGCGGGGGGGCGGAGACCCAGTACTTC	CASSGTSGGAETQYF
-	13	TRBV11-2	-	TRBJ1-5	TGTGCCAGCAGCTTACTAGTGAATCAGCCCCAGCATTTT	CASSLLVNQPQHF
-	15	TRBV27	-	TRBJ2-2	TGTGCCAGTGCCCTCCGGTTCCCCGTTACCGGGGAGCTGTTTTTT	CASALRFPVTGELFF
TRBD2	16	TRBV19	-	TRBJ2-3	TGTGCCAGTAGTCACAATTTAGCGGGAGGGCCAGATACGCAGTATTTT	CASSHNLAGGPDTQYF
TRBD1	14	TRBV9	-	TRBJ1-2	TGTGCCAGCAGCGTATGGACAGGAACCTATGGCTACACCTTC	CASSVWTGTYGYTF
-	14	TRBV25-1	many	TRBJ1-3	TGTGCCAGCAGCGAATACAGGGATGTAAACACCATATATTTT	CASSEYRDVNTIYF
TRBD1	14	TRBV6-6	-	TRBJ1-5	TGTGCCAGCAGCCTCAATCCAGACAGGGAGAGCCAGCATTTT	CASSLNPDRESQHF
-	14	TRBV28	-	TRBJ1-5	TGTGCCAGCATCATTGGCGGCGGGGGTGCTGCCCAGCATTTT	CASIIGGGGAAQHF
-	12	TRBV6-1	-	TRBJ1-2	TGTGCCAGCAGTGATCCGGGTCGGGGCTACACCTTC	CASSDPGRGYTF
-	18	TRBV4-3	-	TRBJ2-3	TGCGCCAGCAGCCAAGATGGGAGCCGGGACACAAGCACAGATACGCAGTATTTT	CASSQDGSRDTSTDTQYF
TRBD1	14	TRBV28	once	TRBJ1-1	TGTGCCATCGAGACCCGGGGACAGGCCACTGAAGCTTTCTTT	CAIETRGQATEAFF
TRBD1	15	TRBV28	-	TRBJ1-6	TGTGCCAGCAGTCCCCTTGGACAGGGGGATTCACCCCTCCACTTT	CASSPLGQGDSPLHF
TRBD2	12	TRBV27	-	TRBJ2-1	TGTGCCAGCAGCGAGCGGGAGAATGAGCAGTTCTTC	CASSERENEQFF
TRBD2	17	TRBV2	-	TRBJ2-1	TGTGCCAGCAGTCAAACCGGGACTAGCGTGGGGTTTAATGAGCAGTTCTTC	CASSQTGTSVGFNEQFF
-	13	TRBV28	-	TRBJ1-6	TGTGCCAGCAGTTGGGTCGGAGCTTCACCCCTCCACTTT	CASSWVGASPLHF
-	19	TRBV5-1	-	TRBJ2-3	TGCGCCAGCAGCTTGACGGCGAACGGAGGGCTACTAAGCACAGATACGCAGTATTTT	CASSLTANGGLLSTDTQYF
TRBD1	15	TRBV18	few	TRBJ1-5	TGTGCCAGCTCACCAAGTACAGGGGATGATCAGCCCCAGCATTTT	CASSPSTGDDQPQHF
TRBD1	13	TRBV7-8	-	TRBJ2-7	TGTGCCAGCAGCTTCGGACAGGGCTACGAGCAGTACTTC	CASSFGQGYEQYF
TRBD2	16	TRBV7-2	-	TRBJ2-3	TGTGCCAGCAGCCCGGGGGGGAAAGGGGGAGGAGATACGCAGTATTTT	CASSPGGKGGGDTQYF
TRBD2	15	TRBV7-2	once	TRBJ2-1	TGTGCCAGCAGCCCATGGACTAGCGGGGACAATGAGCAGTTCTTC	CASSPWTSGDNEQFF